This is a list of T cell receptor beta chains from one sample in a study of blood T cells in healthy people across ages. TCRdb reanalysed the 5' RACE reads using MiXCR and keeps one entry per CDR3 protein. The sample shows some 670,000 distinct CDR3 sequences, approximately 52% of them seen only once. The sequencing sample was made of blood. Source of these receptors: an elderly woman in good health. The CDR3 runs from the conserved cysteine through the conserved F or W. The D gene is left open where the match is weak. Clone size is shown for a subset of rows, as once, few, many or a class of expanded clone.

v_call,d_call,cdr3_length,clone_size,j_call,cdr3_aa,cdr3_nt
TRBV7-8,.,13,.,TRBJ1-5,CASSYVLGQPQHF,TGTGCCAGCAGCTATGTGCTAGGTCAGCCCCAGCATTTT
TRBV7-2,.,15,many,TRBJ2-4,CASSPGGAGENIQYF,TGTGCCAGCAGCCCCGGGGGAGCGGGTGAAAACATTCAGTACTTC
TRBV4-1,.,13,.,TRBJ2-2,CASSQSGAWELFF,TGCGCCAGCAGCCAAAGCGGAGCCTGGGAGCTGTTTTTT
TRBV12-3/TRBV12-4,.,13,.,TRBJ2-1,CASREGLNNEQFF,TGTGCCAGCAGGGAAGGACTGAACAATGAGCAGTTCTTC
TRBV29-1,.,13,.,TRBJ1-5,CSVQAGRNQPQHF,TGCAGCGTCCAGGCAGGGCGAAATCAGCCCCAGCATTTT
TRBV12-3/TRBV12-4,TRBD2,16,.,TRBJ2-3,CASSPLAGGKADAQYF,TGTGCCAGCAGTCCTCTGGCGGGGGGTAAGGCAGATGCGCAGTATTTT
TRBV5-6,.,14,.,TRBJ1-3,CASSLGLQTDTIYF,TGTGCCAGCAGCTTGGGACTCCAAACGGACACCATATATTTT
TRBV5-1,.,17,.,TRBJ1-4,CASSLAVGGSIREKLFF,TGCGCCAGCAGCTTGGCTGTGGGGGGGTCGATTCGGGAAAAACTGTTTTTT
TRBV5-6,TRBD2,14,many,TRBJ2-1,CASSPSGIYNEQFF,TGTGCCAGCAGCCCTAGCGGGATCTACAATGAGCAGTTCTTC
TRBV20-1,TRBD1,13,.,TRBJ1-6,CSAQQGGNSPLHF,TGCAGTGCTCAACAGGGGGGCAATTCACCCCTCCACTTT
TRBV7-9,.,12,many,TRBJ2-5,CASSSSRETQYF,TGTGCCAGCAGCTCATCTAGGGAGACCCAGTACTTC
TRBV12-3/TRBV12-4,.,14,.,TRBJ2-2,CASNEGVNTGELFF,TGTGCCAGCAACGAGGGAGTGAACACCGGGGAGCTGTTTTTT
TRBV5-1,.,15,.,TRBJ2-1,CASSVEIQTYNEQFF,TGCGCCAGCAGCGTAGAGATCCAAACCTACAATGAGCAGTTCTTC
TRBV18,.,13,.,TRBJ2-3,CASSPPTTDTQYF,TGTGCCAGCTCACCACCAACCACAGATACGCAGTATTTT
TRBV6-5,.,16,.,TRBJ1-2,CASSSRGGAVRGGYTF,TGTGCCAGCAGTTCCCGAGGGGGGGCCGTACGGGGTGGCTACACCTTC
TRBV20-1,.,13,.,TRBJ1-4,CSASFGTAEKLFF,TGCAGTGCTAGCTTTGGCACCGCAGAAAAACTGTTTTTT